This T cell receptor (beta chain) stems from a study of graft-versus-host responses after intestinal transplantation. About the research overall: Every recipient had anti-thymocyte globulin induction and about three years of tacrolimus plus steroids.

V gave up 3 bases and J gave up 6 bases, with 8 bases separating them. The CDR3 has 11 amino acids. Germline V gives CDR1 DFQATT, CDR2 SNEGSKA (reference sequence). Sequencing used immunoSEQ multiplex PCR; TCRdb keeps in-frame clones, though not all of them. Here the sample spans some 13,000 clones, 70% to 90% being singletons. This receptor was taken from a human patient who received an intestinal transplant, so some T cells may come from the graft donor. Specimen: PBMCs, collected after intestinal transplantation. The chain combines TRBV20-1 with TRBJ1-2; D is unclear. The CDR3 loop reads CSASSDDGYTF. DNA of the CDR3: TGCAGTGCTAGTTCCGATGATGGCTACACCTTC.